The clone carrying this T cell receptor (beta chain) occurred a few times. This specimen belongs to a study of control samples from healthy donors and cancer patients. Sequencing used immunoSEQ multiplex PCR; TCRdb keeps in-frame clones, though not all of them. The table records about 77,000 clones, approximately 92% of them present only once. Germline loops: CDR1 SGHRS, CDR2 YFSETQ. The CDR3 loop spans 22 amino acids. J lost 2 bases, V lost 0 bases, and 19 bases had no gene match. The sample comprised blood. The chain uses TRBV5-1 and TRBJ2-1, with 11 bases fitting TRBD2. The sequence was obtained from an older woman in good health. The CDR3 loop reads CASSLAGWGRASGRTPYNEQFF. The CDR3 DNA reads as TGCGCCAGCAGCTTGGCTGGTTGGGGTAGGGCTAGCGGGAGGACTCCCTACAATGAGCAGTTCTTC.